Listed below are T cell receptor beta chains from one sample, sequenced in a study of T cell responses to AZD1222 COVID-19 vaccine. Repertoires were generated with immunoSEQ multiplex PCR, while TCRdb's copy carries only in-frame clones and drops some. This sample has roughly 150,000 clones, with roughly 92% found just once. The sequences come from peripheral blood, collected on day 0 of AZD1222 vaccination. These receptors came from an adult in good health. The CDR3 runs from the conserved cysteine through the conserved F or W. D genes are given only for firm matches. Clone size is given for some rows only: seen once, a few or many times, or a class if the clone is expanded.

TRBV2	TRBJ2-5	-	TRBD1	TGTGCCAGCCAAGCAAACAGGGGACCCCAAGAGACCCAGTACTTC	CASQANRGPQETQYF
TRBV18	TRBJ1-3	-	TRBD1	TGTGCCAGCTCACAACTAGGGACAGGGGTCGGAAACACCATATATTTT	CASSQLGTGVGNTIYF
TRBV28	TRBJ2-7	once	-	TGTGCCAGCAGTTCGCTTTACTTGGAGCAGTACTTC	CASSSLYLEQYF
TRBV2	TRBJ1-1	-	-	TGTGCCAGCAGAACTGCGACCAACACTGAAGCTTTCTTT	CASRTATNTEAFF
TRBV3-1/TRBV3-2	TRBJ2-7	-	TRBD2	TGTGCCAGCACCCTAGCGGGAGGGGCCTACGAGCAGTACTTC	CASTLAGGAYEQYF
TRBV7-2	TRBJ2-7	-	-	TGTGCCAGCAGCTCCGAAAGGGGCTACGAGCAGTACTTC	CASSSERGYEQYF
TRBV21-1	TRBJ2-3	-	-	TGTGCCAGCAGCAAAGACGGACGCCCAGATACGCAGTATTTT	CASSKDGRPDTQYF
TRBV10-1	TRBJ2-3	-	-	TGCGCCAGCAGTGGAAGCTGGGATACGCAGTATTTT	CASSGSWDTQYF
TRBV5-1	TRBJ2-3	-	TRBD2	TGCGCCAGCAGCTTGGCCGGGACTAGGGTGGCTACGCAGTATTTT	CASSLAGTRVATQYF
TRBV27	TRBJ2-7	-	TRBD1	TGTGCCAGCAGTTCGGGACAGCCAGGTGCCTACGAGCAGTACTTC	CASSSGQPGAYEQYF
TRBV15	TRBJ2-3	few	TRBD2	TGTGCCACCAGCATCTCCACCGGGACTAGCGGGAGAGGAGATACGCAGTATTTT	CATSISTGTSGRGDTQYF
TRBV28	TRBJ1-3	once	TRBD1	TGTGCCAGCAGTACCGTGACAGGGGTGGGAAACACCATATATTTT	CASSTVTGVGNTIYF
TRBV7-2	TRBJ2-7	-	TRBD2	TGTGCCAGCAGCTTAGTAGGGTTAGCGGGAAATGGGTACGAGCAGTACTTC	CASSLVGLAGNGYEQYF
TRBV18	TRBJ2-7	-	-	TGTGCCAGCTCACCACCGGGAGTCTCTAGGGACTACGAGCAGTACTTC	CASSPPGVSRDYEQYF
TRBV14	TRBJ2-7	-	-	TGTGCCAGCAGCCAACAGGGCTACGAGCAGTACTTC	CASSQQGYEQYF
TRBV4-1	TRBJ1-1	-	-	TGCGCCAGCAGCCAAAACAGAAACACTGAAGCTTTCTTT	CASSQNRNTEAFF
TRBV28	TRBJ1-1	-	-	TGTGCCAGTAAAAAAGGGTTCGAGGGGACTGAAGCTTTCTTT	CASKKGFEGTEAFF
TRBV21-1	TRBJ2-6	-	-	TGTGCCAGCAGCAAAGGCCCAGCGGGAGTAAGAGGGGCCAACGTCCTGACTTTC	CASSKGPAGVRGANVLTF
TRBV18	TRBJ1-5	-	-	TGTGCCAGCTCCCCGTCGGTGGACCAGCCCCAGCATTTT	CASSPSVDQPQHF
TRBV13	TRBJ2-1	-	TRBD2	TGTGCCAGCACCAAGGGACTAGCGGGGGGCCGCAATGAGCAGTTCTTC	CASTKGLAGGRNEQFF
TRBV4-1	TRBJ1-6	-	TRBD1	TGCGCCAGCAGCCAAGTATACAGACAGGGGGTTAATAATTCACCCCTCCACTTT	CASSQVYRQGVNNSPLHF
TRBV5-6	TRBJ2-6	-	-	TGTGCCAGCAGCTCAACAGGGAGCTCTGGGGCCAACGTCCTGACTTTC	CASSSTGSSGANVLTF
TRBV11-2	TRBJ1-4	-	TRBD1	TGTGCCAGCAGCTTAGGACCCCATTTAGGGGGCGGTGAAAAACTGTTTTTT	CASSLGPHLGGGEKLFF
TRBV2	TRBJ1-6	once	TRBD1	TGTGCCAGCCAAGACAGGGGGAGTTATAATTCACCCCTCCACTTT	CASQDRGSYNSPLHF
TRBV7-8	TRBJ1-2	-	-	TGTGCCAGCAGCTCCTCCCGACTGGATGGCTACACCTTC	CASSSSRLDGYTF
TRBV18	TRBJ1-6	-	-	TGTGCCAGCTCATCACAGGGCGTCGGCGATAATTCACCCCTCCACTTT	CASSSQGVGDNSPLHF
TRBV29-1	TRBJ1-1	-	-	TGCAGCGTTGAGGTCGGTGGGGGGGACACTGAAGCTTTCTTT	CSVEVGGGDTEAFF
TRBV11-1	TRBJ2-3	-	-	TGTGCCAGCCGTCTGCGAGACGGGAGCACAGATACGCAGTATTTT	CASRLRDGSTDTQYF
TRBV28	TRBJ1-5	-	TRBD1	TGTGCCAGCAGTTTCGGGCAGGGGGCAGAGCAGCCCCAGCATTTT	CASSFGQGAEQPQHF